This T cell receptor beta chain derives from a study of blood T cell repertoires in COVID-19 (dated by TCRdb to the early 2020s). General notes on the study: Samples from collaborators originated in the United States, Italy and Spain and spanned both the acute and convalescent phases of COVID-19. The material from the prospective study consisted of cDNA or gDNA derived from T cells, B-cell-depleted T cells, or PBMCs. Subjects who had been exposed to COVID-19, were actively infected with it, or had recovered from it provided the deeply sampled blood TCRbeta repertoires that made up the dataset. The repertoires were made available in a free public database intended to serve as a resource for research on the immune response to SARS-CoV-2. The samples were drawn from the first 160 participants of the ongoing ImmuneRACE study and from some 1,300 subjects provided by 6 global collaborators. Sample metadata almost always included a de-identified subject ID, COVID-19 status, age in years and sex. HLA class I and class II types, where available, came from metadata supplied by the sample provider rather than from assay-based typing. Study-wide conclusions, independent of this receptor: The quantity of clinical and demographic metadata differed by source and by participant and was supplied without curation.

TCRbeta CDR3 regions were amplified from genomic DNA using the immunoSEQ Assay, a bias-controlled multiplex PCR. On the authors' methods: The number of nucleated cells in each sample was estimated by amplification of reference gene primers within the assay. To quantify the absolute abundance of each unique TCRbeta CDR3 rearrangement, sequence reads were collapsed and filtered. For each sample, productive Simpson clonality was calculated as the square root of Simpson's diversity index over productive rearrangements. TCRdb retrieved this table from immuneACCESS and kept in-frame rearrangements only. Not all clones are present; in checked studies, unresolved V genes account for under half, and no reason is known for the remainder. That table supplies the V and J calls and clone size; D and trimming were determined from the DNA. The sample table holds about 360,000 clones, of which more than 70% were seen once. Jointly, the top ten make up 1.3% of the sample.

Enrolling through a virtual design, the prospective study's participants ranged in age from roughly 18 to 95 years and lived across 24 United States geographic areas. To assign participants to cohorts, the prospective study relied on clinical history that participants themselves reported in a screening survey and a study questionnaire. For ImmuneRACE Cohort 3, a participant was defined as recovered based on two consecutive negative NP/OP PCR tests, clearance by a healthcare professional, or resolution of symptoms. In the prospective study, mobile phlebotomists collected whole blood, serum and a nasopharyngeal or oropharyngeal swab from each participant. Additional blood draws and questionnaires over an approximately two-month period could optionally be provided by prospective study participants. Before DNA extraction, prospective study blood samples were shipped either frozen or at room temperature.

As for this clone: No cognate antigen has been identified for it. Per-base qualities were not stored, and no clone one base away is much larger.

A distance of 7 bases separates the germline ends of V and J, which lose 0 bases and 5 bases respectively. From its cysteine to its phenylalanine, the CDR3 spans 14 amino acids. Only the CDR3 DNA stays, 42 bases, in frame from base 1. The sequencing input was PBMCs or T cells enriched from blood (not recorded which). This clonotype was obtained from a man aged 25 to 40 who had recovered from COVID-19. The sequence links TRBV23-1 to TRBJ1-4; the D gene is not confidently resolved. TRBV23-1 is identified as an open reading frame with a role that is uncertain. The DNA reads as follows: TGCGCCAGCAGTCAATCATCGGGGAATGAAAAACTGTTTTTT. It encodes CASSQSSGNEKLFF.